This T cell receptor beta chain was obtained from a study of graft-versus-host responses after intestinal transplantation. The ends were cut back, 7 bases at V and 3 bases at J, with 10 bases in the middle. This CDR3 is 13 amino acids long. Germline assignment: CDR1 MNHNY and CDR2 SVGAGI (reference sequence). Measured with immunoSEQ multiplex PCR; TCRdb has only the in-frame clones, and not every one. The profile covers under 150,000 clones, with approximately 90% appearing a single time and over 0.15% taken by the ten largest. As for this clone: Its specificity is unknown.

The material was unstimulated CD4+ T cells sorted from spleen or lymph node cells, obtained before intestinal transplant. The chain combines TRBV6-6 with TRBJ1-5; the D gene is possibly TRBD1 (6 bases). The receptor's source is a human donor who received an intestinal transplant. In nucleotides, the CDR3 is TGTGCCAGCACCGACAGGTACAATCAGCCCCAGCATTTT. This translates into CASTDRYNQPQHF.